This record concerns one TCR beta chain sequence. The data are from a study of T-cell reconstitution after alpha-beta-depleted transplantation in children. A TCRbeta library incorporating unique molecular identifiers was prepared. TCRdb called the PCR reads again in MiXCR, with one record for every CDR3 protein. The sample contains around 380,000 distinct CDR3 sequences, about a tenth of which appear only once. This CDR3 contains 15 residues. V was clipped by 1 base and J by 10 bases, with 17 bases between them. Germline V CDR1 and CDR2: LGHNA, YSLEER. The chain combines TRBV4-3 with TRBJ2-1; D gene ambiguous. Here the sequenced sample was PBMCs from the stem cell graft donor, taken from the stem cell graft. The source of this sequence is a human donor who donated a stem cell graft to a child with acute myeloid leukemia. CDR3 loop: CASSQGENTLDEQFF. The CDR3 nucleotides read TGCGCCAGCAGCCAAGGTGAAAATACGTTGGACGAGCAGTTCTTC.